These 32 T cell receptor beta chains share one sample of origin, sequenced in a study of CD8 T cells in Susac syndrome. RNA in amounts of about 0.5 to 1 ug was reverse transcribed with random hexamers. From the immunoSEQ multiplex PCR reads, TCRdb called clonotypes with MiXCR, one entry per CDR3 protein. This sample has 75,000 to 100,000 distinct CDR3 sequences, with 94% found just once. Sequenced: CD8+ T cells from PBMCs. The source is a human donor with Susac syndrome.

The chain combines TRBV19 with TRBJ2-1; TRBD2 might be the D (6 bases). Per germline, CDR1 LNHDA and CDR2 SQIVND (reference sequence). The CDR3 runs to 14 residues. V lost 7 bases and J 10 bases, leaving 20 bases between the germline ends. The CDR3, as DNA: TGTGCCAGTACATTGGTTGGAGGGAGTGGAGAGCAGTTCTTC. Its translation is CASTLVGGSGEQFF.

J is TRBJ2-6 and V is TRBV29-1; D might be TRBD1 (6 bases). Germline V CDR1 and CDR2: SQVTM, ANQGSEA. The CDR3 is 18 amino acids. V lost 7 bases to trimming and J lost 0 bases, with 22 bases between them. CDR3 bases: TGCAGCGCTCCCATTAACAGGGACACTCACTCTGGGGCCAACGTCCTGACTTTC. It specifies CSAPINRDTHSGANVLTF.

The chain is built from TRBV5-6 and TRBJ1-1; TRBD1 matches at 8 bases. After removal of 4 bases from V and 8 bases from J, the junction contained 7 bases not matched to a gene. This CDR3 contains 13 residues. Germline V CDR1 and CDR2: SGHDT, YYEEEE. CDR3 protein: CASSLDRAFEAFF. Here the CDR3 DNA reads TGTGCCAGCAGCCTGGACAGGGCGTTCGAAGCTTTCTTT. The entire variable domain, with the rest obtained from reference TRBV5-6 and TRBJ1-1, is as follows: DAGVTQSPTHLIKTRGQQVTLRCSPKSGHDTVSWYQQALGQGPQFIFQYYEEEERQRGNFPDRFSGHQFPNYSSELNVNALLLGDSALYLCASSLDRAFEAFFGQGTRLTVV.

V usage is TRBV12-3 or TRBV12-4 and J usage is TRBJ2-7; 12 bases match TRBD2. Unmatched junction bases numbered 8, after V lost 6 bases and J lost 2 bases. This CDR3 contains 16 residues. This chain's CDR3 is CASSPRWTSGAYEQYF. The CDR3 region has the DNA TGTGCCAGCAGCCCCCGCTGGACTAGCGGGGCCTACGAGCAGTACTTC.

The rearrangement uses TRBV2 and TRBJ2-5; D is unclear. Germline V gene data show CDR1 as SNHLY and CDR2 as FYNNEI. Deletions cut 7 bases from V and 5 bases from J, with 14 bases between. CDR3 length: 13 amino acids. The CDR3 sequence is CASITEMRETQYF. The CDR3 nucleotides read TGTGCCAGCATAACGGAGATGCGGGAGACCCAGTACTTC.

The rearrangement uses TRBV7-7 and TRBJ2-2; no reliable D call. The CDR3 covers 13 residues. Germline-derived CDR1 and CDR2 are SSHAT and FNYEAQ (reference sequence). V dropped 1 base and J dropped 1 base, with 1 base sitting between them. The CDR3 spells CASSLENTGELFF. CDR3 coding DNA: TGTGCCAGCAGCTTAGAGAACACCGGGGAGCTGTTTTTT. Supplemented by reference TRBV7-7 and TRBJ2-2, the full variable domain reads GAGVSQSPRYKVTKRGQDVTLRCDPISSHATLYWYQQALGQGPEFLTYFNYEAQPDKSGLPSDRFSAERPEGSISTLTIQRTEQRDSAMYRCASSLENTGELFFGEGSRLTVL.

This chain joins TRBV7-9 and TRBJ1-2, with 8 bases matching TRBD1. This CDR3 region has 15 residues. Germline V lookup: CDR1 SEHNR, CDR2 FQNEAQ (reference sequence). Germline trimming cut 8 bases from V and 1 base from J; bases unmatched to any gene: 9. CDR3 sequence: CASGEDRDYNYGYTF. Written as DNA, the CDR3 is TGTGCCAGCGGTGAGGACAGGGATTATAACTATGGCTACACCTTC.

The table lists this clonotype with a count of one. V usage is TRBV6-2 or TRBV6-3 and J usage is TRBJ2-3, with no clear D. Trimming cost V 0 bases and J 5 bases, with 12 bases left between them. This CDR3 region has 15 residues. CDR1 and CDR2 (germline): MNHEY, SVGEGT. The DNA of the CDR3 is TGTGCCAGCAGTTACTCCCAGGAGCTATTAGATACGCAGTATTTT. The encoded protein is CASSYSQELLDTQYF.

The chain has TRBV7-9 and TRBJ1-2; D not certain. Germline lookup yields CDR1 SEHNR and CDR2 FQNEAQ (reference sequence). This CDR3 has 16 amino acids. Between the trimmed V and J ends, which lost 5 bases and 1 base, there was a span of 17 bases. This CDR3 is CASSPPRGGVNYGYTF. The CDR3 nucleotides read TGTGCCAGCAGCCCTCCTCGCGGCGGGGTTAACTATGGCTACACCTTC.

The chain is built from TRBV3-1 and TRBJ1-5; tentative D call: TRBD1 (6 bases). Germline lookup yields CDR1 LGHDT and CDR2 YNNKEL (reference sequence). The CDR3 sequence is 14 residues long. The V and J ends lost 1 base and 3 bases respectively, with 7 bases between them. The DNA for the CDR3 is TGTGCCAGCAGCCAAGGACAGGACAATCAGCCCCAGCATTTT. This translates into CASSQGQDNQPQHF.

This chain uses TRBV19 with TRBJ1-1, with D unclear. Trimming took off 7 bases at V and 0 bases at J, with 12 bases between the two ends. The germline V gene has CDR1 LNHDA and CDR2 SQIVND (reference sequence). There are 14 residues in the CDR3. CDR3 in DNA: TGTGCCAGTACCATCAGCGCTATGAACACTGAAGCTTTCTTT. This translates into CASTISAMNTEAFF.

The chain uses TRBV5-6 and TRBJ2-1; 10 bases match TRBD2. Germline assignment: CDR1 SGHDT and CDR2 YYEEEE. CDR3 length equals 13 residues. Trimming removed 6 bases from V and 6 bases from J; junction bases left unmatched: 3. The CDR3 loop reads CASIAGGSNEQFF. For the CDR3, the DNA is TGTGCCAGCATAGCGGGAGGTTCCAATGAGCAGTTCTTC.

This clonotype was seen just once. The CDR3 loop is CASAWTESGANVLTF. CDR3 bases: TGTGCCAGTGCTTGGACCGAGTCTGGGGCCAACGTCCTGACTTTC. The rearrangement joins TRBV19 to TRBJ2-6; D gene ambiguous. The germline V gene has CDR1 LNHDA and CDR2 SQIVND (reference sequence). The length of the CDR3 is 15 residues. The V gene lost 8 bases and the J gene lost 1 base, with 12 bases spanning the gap.

The V call is TRBV12-3 or TRBV12-4, the J call TRBJ2-7; a weak D match, TRBD2 (5 bases). V shed 6 bases and J shed 4 bases, with 16 bases lying between them. The CDR3 runs to 14 residues. CDR3 region: CASSPGTVRYEQYF. The CDR3 nucleotides are TGTGCCAGCAGCCCGGGAACAGTGAGGTACGAGCAGTACTTC.

The chain links TRBV28 to TRBJ1-1, with no clear D. CDR3 length equals 11 residues. Germline assignment: CDR1 MDHEN and CDR2 SYDVKM. The ends were cut back, 4 bases at V and 8 bases at J, with 8 bases in the middle. The CDR3 protein is CASSSAREAFF. The CDR3 DNA is TGTGCCAGCAGTTCCGCCCGCGAAGCTTTCTTT. Based on the CDR3 plus reference TRBV28 and TRBJ1-1, the full variable domain is DVKVTQSSRYLVKRTGEKVFLECVQDMDHENMFWYRQDPGLGLRLIYFSYDVKMKEKGDIPEGYSVSREKKERFSLILESASTNQTSMYLCASSSAREAFFGQGTRLTVV.

The CDR3 region is CASSPERGYTDTQYF. The CDR3 DNA reads TGTGCCAGCAGCCCAGAGCGGGGGTACACAGATACGCAGTATTTT. The chain combines TRBV7-9 with TRBJ2-3; 8 nucleotides match TRBD2. CDR1 and CDR2 from the germline V gene are SEHNR and FQNEAQ (reference sequence). V lost 5 bases to trimming and J lost 2 bases; unmatched junction nucleotides: 6. The CDR3 has 15 residues.

For the CDR3, the DNA is TGTGCCTGGAGAGAAGGCACTAGCGGTTTAAAAGATACGCAGTATTTT. Its protein product is CAWREGTSGLKDTQYF. This chain connects TRBV30 to TRBJ2-3; 8 nucleotides match TRBD2. V gave up 3 bases and J gave up 5 bases; unmatched junction bases: 13. Germline values: CDR1 GTSNPN, CDR2 SVGIG (reference sequence). The CDR3 contains 16 residues.

This chain uses TRBV15 with TRBJ2-2; D not resolved. CDR1 LNHNV and CDR2 YYDKDF come from the germline V gene (reference sequence). The germline V and J ends were trimmed by 0 bases and 9 bases, with 5 bases remaining between them. CDR3 length equals 12 residues. CDR3 protein: CATSRDHRELFF. The CDR3 DNA follows: TGTGCCACCAGCAGAGATCACCGGGAGCTGTTTTTT.

V and J are TRBV6-5 and TRBJ2-5; no clear D gene. Trimming left V 5 bases short and J 2 bases short, with 9 bases between. There are 13 residues in the CDR3. Germline V lookup: CDR1 MNHEY, CDR2 SVGAGI. The CDR3 sequence: CASSGQLQETQYF. The CDR3 coding sequence is TGTGCCAGCAGTGGGCAGCTACAAGAGACCCAGTACTTC.

This chain joins TRBV7-9 and TRBJ2-7; D perhaps matches TRBD2 (5 bases). This CDR3 has 13 residues. Trimming took off 5 bases at V and 4 bases at J, with 12 bases between the two ends. CDR1 SEHNR and CDR2 FQNEAQ come from the germline V gene (reference sequence). CDR3 region: CASSHPGGYEQYF. CDR3 nucleotide sequence: TGTGCCAGCAGCCACCCTGGAGGATACGAGCAGTACTTC.

This chain joins TRBV20-1 and TRBJ2-7; no firm D call. Trimming pared 6 bases from V and 4 bases from J, leaving 16 bases between. CDR1 and CDR2 (germline): DFQATT, SNEGSKA (reference sequence). The CDR3 runs to 13 residues. CDR3 protein: CSALRLDGYEQYF. CDR3 DNA sequence: TGCAGTGCCCTGAGGTTAGACGGGTACGAGCAGTACTTC.

The rearrangement links TRBV5-4 to TRBJ2-1; 9 bases align to TRBD1. V gave up 1 base and J gave up 4 bases; unmatched junction bases: 6. The germline CDR1 and CDR2 sequences are SGHNT and YYREEE (reference sequence). This CDR3 spans 16 amino acids. CDR3 loop: CASSLSGQGPYNEQFF. The CDR3 nucleotides read TGTGCCAGCAGCTTGTCGGGACAGGGACCGTACAATGAGCAGTTCTTC.

The V and J genes are TRBV6-1 and TRBJ2-7; D perhaps matches TRBD2 (6 bases). The CDR3 spans 14 residues. The V end was cut by 3 bases, the J end by 5 bases, with 14 bases between. Per the germline V gene, CDR1 is MNHNS and CDR2 is SASEGT. The DNA for the CDR3 is TGTGCCAGCAGTGAGGGATGGAGGGGTAACGAGCAGTACTTC. Translating gives CASSEGWRGNEQYF.

The CDR3, as DNA: TGTGCCAGCAGCTGGGGTGAGGGGTACGAGCAGTACTTC. This sequence encodes CASSWGEGYEQYF. This chain joins TRBV12-3 or TRBV12-4 and TRBJ2-7, with D perhaps being TRBD1 or TRBD2 (5 bases each). Deletions cut 6 bases from V and 4 bases from J, with 13 bases between. The CDR3 consists of 13 residues.

The chain combines TRBV20-1 with TRBJ2-1; TRBD2 matches at 11 bases. Per germline, CDR1 DFQATT and CDR2 SNEGSKA (reference sequence). Trimming at V came to 2 bases and at J to 4 bases, leaving 13 bases not matched to a gene. This CDR3 is 18 amino acids long. CDR3 DNA sequence: TGCAGTGCTAGATTCCCGCAATTGGGGACTAGCGGTTACAATGAGCAGTTCTTC. Protein sequence: CSARFPQLGTSGYNEQFF.

CDR3 loop: CATHRGTGELFF. CDR3 bases: TGTGCCACCCACAGGGGCACCGGGGAGCTGTTTTTT. The chain couples TRBV2 to TRBJ2-2, with 7 bases matching TRBD1. Trimming removed 10 bases from V and 4 bases from J; junction bases left unmatched: 3. The CDR3 runs to 12 residues. Per germline, CDR1 SNHLY and CDR2 FYNNEI.

A single count supports this clonotype. The chain is built from TRBV7-2 and TRBJ2-7, with 9 nucleotides matching TRBD1. CDR1 is SGHTA and CDR2 is FQGNSA in the germline V gene. Trimming cost V 4 bases and J 7 bases; bases outside gene matches: 5. CDR3 length: 13 amino acids. CDR3 coding DNA: TGTGCCAGCAGCTATTACAGGGGGCAAGAGCAGTACTTC. Its protein is CASSYYRGQEQYF.

This clonotype was seen only a few times. The chain has TRBV5-6 and TRBJ2-7; D is ambiguous. Trimming took off 3 bases at V and 0 bases at J, with 4 bases between the two ends. Germline CDR1 is SGHDT and CDR2 is YYEEEE. The CDR3 consists of 12 residues. CDR3 sequence reads: CASSWSSYEQYF. The CDR3 DNA sequence: TGTGCCAGCAGCTGGAGCTCCTACGAGCAGTACTTC.

This chain uses TRBV3-1 with TRBJ1-6, with D unresolved. Germline V gene data show CDR1 as LGHDT and CDR2 as YNNKEL (reference sequence). The V gene lost 0 bases and the J gene lost 13 bases, with 19 bases spanning the gap. This CDR3 contains 16 residues. CDR3 sequence: CASSQEYPRRIQPLHF. The CDR3 DNA sequence: TGTGCCAGCAGCCAAGAGTATCCTCGCAGAATTCAGCCCCTCCACTTT.

V usage is TRBV6-2 or TRBV6-3 and J usage is TRBJ2-1; possible D gene TRBD1, 6 bases. Per germline, CDR1 MNHEY and CDR2 SVGEGT. This CDR3 is built from 14 residues. The germline V and J ends were trimmed by 7 bases and 7 bases, with 17 bases remaining between them. The CDR3 DNA follows: TGTGCCAGCAAAGCAGGGGATGAATGGAATGAGCAGTTCTTC. Its protein product is CASKAGDEWNEQFF.

The chain couples TRBV6-5 to TRBJ2-5, with a weak D call TRBD1 (5 bases). Germline CDR1 MNHEY, CDR2 SVGAGI. Deletions cut 6 bases from V and 3 bases from J, with 14 bases between. This CDR3 is built from 14 residues. This CDR3 is CASSLDSFEETQYF. In DNA form, the CDR3 reads TGTGCCAGCAGCCTCGACAGTTTTGAAGAGACCCAGTACTTC.

The chain joins TRBV5-4 to TRBJ2-2; D is undetermined. V was pared by 3 bases and J by 4 bases, with 4 bases between. CDR1 and CDR2 from the germline V gene are SGHNT and YYREEE (reference sequence). This CDR3 region has 12 residues. The CDR3 reads CASSSSTGELFF. DNA of the CDR3: TGTGCCAGCAGCTCAAGCACCGGGGAGCTGTTTTTT.